This section outlines one TCR beta chain sequence together with its context. These data originate in a study of OX40 agonist ivuxolimab in advanced cancers. Germline V gene data show CDR1 as SGHRS and CDR2 as YFSETQ. The CDR3 is 13 amino acids. Between the trimmed V and J ends, which lost 4 bases and 2 bases, there was a span of 9 bases. Measured with immunoSEQ multiplex PCR; TCRdb has only the in-frame clones, and not every one. In the table there are fewer than 85,000 clones, almost 85% of which are singletons. The TCR originated in an adult with an advanced solid tumor such as melanoma, head and neck, liver or kidney cancer. Here the sequenced sample was CD4+ or CD8+ T cells sorted from blood, taken in a trial of the OX40 agonist ivuxolimab. This sequence joins TRBV5-1 and TRBJ2-5; perhaps TRBD2 as D (5 bases). The CDR3 region is CASSRPGQETQYF. CDR3 coding DNA: TGCGCCAGCAGCCGCCCGGGGCAAGAGACCCAGTACTTC.